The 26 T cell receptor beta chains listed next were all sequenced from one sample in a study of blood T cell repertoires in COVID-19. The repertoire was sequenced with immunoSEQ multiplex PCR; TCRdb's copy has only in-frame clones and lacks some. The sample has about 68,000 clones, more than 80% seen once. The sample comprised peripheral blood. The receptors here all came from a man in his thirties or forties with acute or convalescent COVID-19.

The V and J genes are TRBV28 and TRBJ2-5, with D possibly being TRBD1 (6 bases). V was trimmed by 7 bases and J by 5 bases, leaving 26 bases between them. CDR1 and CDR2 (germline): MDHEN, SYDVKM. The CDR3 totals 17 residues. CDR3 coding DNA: TGTGCCAGCACTTCCCAGCCGCACAGGGAAATATGGGAGACCCAGTACTTC. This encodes CASTSQPHREIWETQYF.

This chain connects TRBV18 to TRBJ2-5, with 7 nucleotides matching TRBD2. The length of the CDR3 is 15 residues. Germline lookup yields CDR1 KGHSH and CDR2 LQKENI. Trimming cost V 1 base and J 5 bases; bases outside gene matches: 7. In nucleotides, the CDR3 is TGTGCCAGCTCACCACAGCTTGCGCGGGGGGAGACCCAGTACTTC. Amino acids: CASSPQLARGETQYF.

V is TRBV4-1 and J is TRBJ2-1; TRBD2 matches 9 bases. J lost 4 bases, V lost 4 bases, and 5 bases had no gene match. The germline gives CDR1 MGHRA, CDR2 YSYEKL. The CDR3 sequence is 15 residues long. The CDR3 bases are TGCGCCAGCAGCCCCCGGACTAGCGATTACAATGAGCAGTTCTTC. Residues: CASSPRTSDYNEQFF.

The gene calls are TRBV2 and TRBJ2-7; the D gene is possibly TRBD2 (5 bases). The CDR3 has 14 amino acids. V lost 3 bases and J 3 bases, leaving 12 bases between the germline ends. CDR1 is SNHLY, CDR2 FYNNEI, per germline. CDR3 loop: CASSEDGELYEQYF. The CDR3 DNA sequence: TGTGCCAGCAGTGAGGACGGGGAGCTCTACGAGCAGTACTTC. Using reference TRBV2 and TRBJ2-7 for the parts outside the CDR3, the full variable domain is EPEVTQTPSHQVTQMGQEVILRCVPISNHLYFYWYRQILGQKVEFLVSFYNNEISEKSEIFDDQFSVERPDGSNFTLKIRSTKLEDSAMYFCASSEDGELYEQYFGPGTRLTVT.

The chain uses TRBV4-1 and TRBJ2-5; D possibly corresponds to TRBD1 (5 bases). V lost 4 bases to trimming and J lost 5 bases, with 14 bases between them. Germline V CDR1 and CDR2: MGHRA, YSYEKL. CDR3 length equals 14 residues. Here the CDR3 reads CASSPPLRVETQYF. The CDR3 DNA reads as TGCGCCAGCAGCCCCCCTCTCAGGGTGGAGACCCAGTACTTC.

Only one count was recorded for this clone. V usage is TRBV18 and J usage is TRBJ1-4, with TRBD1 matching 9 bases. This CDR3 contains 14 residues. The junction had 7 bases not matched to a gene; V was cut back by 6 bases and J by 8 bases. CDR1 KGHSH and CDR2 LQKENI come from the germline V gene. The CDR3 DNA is TGTGCCAGCTCTCCCGGGACAGGGCGGGAAAAACTGTTTTTT. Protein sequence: CASSPGTGREKLFF.

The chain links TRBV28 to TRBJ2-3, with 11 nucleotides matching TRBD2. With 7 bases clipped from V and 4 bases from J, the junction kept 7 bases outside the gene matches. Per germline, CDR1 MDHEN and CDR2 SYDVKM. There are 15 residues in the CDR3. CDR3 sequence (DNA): TGTGCCAGCACCGACACGGGACTAGCGGCAGATACGCAGTATTTT. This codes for CASTDTGLAADTQYF.

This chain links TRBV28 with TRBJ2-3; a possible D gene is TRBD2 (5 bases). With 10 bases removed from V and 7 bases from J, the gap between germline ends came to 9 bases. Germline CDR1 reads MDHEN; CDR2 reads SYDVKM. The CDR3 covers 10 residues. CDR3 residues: CATKRHTQYF. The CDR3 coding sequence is TGTGCCACCAAGCGGCATACGCAGTATTTT.

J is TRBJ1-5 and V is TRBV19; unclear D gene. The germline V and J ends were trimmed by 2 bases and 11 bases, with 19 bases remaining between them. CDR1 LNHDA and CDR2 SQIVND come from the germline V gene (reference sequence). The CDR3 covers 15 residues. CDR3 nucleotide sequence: TGTGCCAGTAGTATAACCCTGACTGCTTTTGTGGCCCAGCATTTT. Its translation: CASSITLTAFVAQHF.

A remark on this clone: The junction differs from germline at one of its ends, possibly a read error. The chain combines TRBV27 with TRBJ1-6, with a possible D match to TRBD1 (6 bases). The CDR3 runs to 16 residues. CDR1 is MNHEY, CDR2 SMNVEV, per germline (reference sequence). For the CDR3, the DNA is TGTGCCAGCAGTGTATCAGGGGTCTCCTATAATTCACCCCTCCACTTT. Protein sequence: CASSVSGVSYNSPLHF.

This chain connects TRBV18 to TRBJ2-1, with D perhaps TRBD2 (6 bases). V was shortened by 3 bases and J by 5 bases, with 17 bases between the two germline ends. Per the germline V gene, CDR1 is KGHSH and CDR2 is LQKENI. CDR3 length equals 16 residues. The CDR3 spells CASSPGTGTFNNEQFF. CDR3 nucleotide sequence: TGTGCCAGCTCACCGGGAACCGGGACTTTTAACAATGAGCAGTTCTTC.

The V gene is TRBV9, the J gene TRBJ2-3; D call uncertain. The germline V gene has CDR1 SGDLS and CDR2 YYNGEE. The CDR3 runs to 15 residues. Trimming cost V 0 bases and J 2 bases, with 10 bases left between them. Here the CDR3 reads CASSVVPGPTDTQYF. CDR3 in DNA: TGTGCCAGCAGCGTAGTCCCGGGTCCCACAGATACGCAGTATTTT. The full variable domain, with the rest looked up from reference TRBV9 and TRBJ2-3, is DSGVTQTPKHLITATGQRVTLRCSPRSGDLSVYWYQQSLDQGLQFLIQYYNGEERAKGNILERFSAQQFPDLHSELNLSSLELGDSALYFCASSVVPGPTDTQYFGPGTRLTVL.

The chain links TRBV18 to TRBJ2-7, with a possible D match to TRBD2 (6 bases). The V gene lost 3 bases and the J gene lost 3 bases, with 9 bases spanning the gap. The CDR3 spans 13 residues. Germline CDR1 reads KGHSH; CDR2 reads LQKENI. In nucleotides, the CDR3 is TGTGCCAGCTCACCCGGAGGGCTCTACGAGCAGTACTTC. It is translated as CASSPGGLYEQYF.

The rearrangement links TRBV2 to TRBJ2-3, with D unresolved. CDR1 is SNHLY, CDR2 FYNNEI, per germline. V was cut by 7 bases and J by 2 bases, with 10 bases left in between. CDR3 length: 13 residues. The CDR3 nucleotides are TGTGCCAGCAACGCCCCACTCACAGATACGCAGTATTTT. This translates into CASNAPLTDTQYF.

The CDR3, as DNA: TGTGCCAGCAGTCGGGACAGGGGTGGCTACACCTTC. Amino acid sequence: CASSRDRGGYTF. The chain couples TRBV7-9 to TRBJ1-2; 10 nucleotides agree with TRBD1. The ends lost 6 bases at V and 7 bases at J; junction bases unmatched: 2. There are 12 residues in the CDR3. Germline V gene sequence: CDR1 SEHNR, CDR2 FQNEAQ (reference sequence).

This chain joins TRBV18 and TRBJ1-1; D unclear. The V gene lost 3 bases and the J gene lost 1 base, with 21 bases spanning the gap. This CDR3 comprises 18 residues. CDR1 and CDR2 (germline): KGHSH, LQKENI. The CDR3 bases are TGTGCCAGCTCACCCCTCCCGTGGAGGGAGGGAGGGAACACTGAAGCTTTCTTT. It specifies CASSPLPWREGGNTEAFF.

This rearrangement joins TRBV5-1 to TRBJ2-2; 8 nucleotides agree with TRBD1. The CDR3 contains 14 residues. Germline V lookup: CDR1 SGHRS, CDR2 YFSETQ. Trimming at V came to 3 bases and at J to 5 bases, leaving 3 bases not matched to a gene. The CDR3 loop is CASSWQGATGELFF. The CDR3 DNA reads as TGCGCCAGCAGCTGGCAGGGGGCGACCGGGGAGCTGTTTTTT.

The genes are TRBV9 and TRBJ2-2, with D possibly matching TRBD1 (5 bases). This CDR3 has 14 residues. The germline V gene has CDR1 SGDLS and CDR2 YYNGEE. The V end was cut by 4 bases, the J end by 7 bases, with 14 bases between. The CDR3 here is CASSPPLGVGELFF. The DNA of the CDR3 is TGTGCCAGCAGCCCACCCCTAGGGGTCGGGGAGCTGTTTTTT.

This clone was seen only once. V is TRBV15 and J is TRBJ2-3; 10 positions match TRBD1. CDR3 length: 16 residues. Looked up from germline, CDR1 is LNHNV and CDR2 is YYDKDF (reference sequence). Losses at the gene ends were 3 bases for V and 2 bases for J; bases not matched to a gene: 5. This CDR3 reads CATSSRGQGFTDTQYF. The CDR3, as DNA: TGTGCCACCAGCAGCCGGGGACAGGGGTTCACAGATACGCAGTATTTT. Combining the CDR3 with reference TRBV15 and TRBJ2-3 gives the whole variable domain DAMVIQNPRYQVTQFGKPVTLSCSQTLNHNVMYWYQQKSSQAPKLLFHYYDKDFNNEADTPDNFQSRRPNTSFCFLDIRSPGLGDTAMYLCATSSRGQGFTDTQYFGPGTRLTVL.

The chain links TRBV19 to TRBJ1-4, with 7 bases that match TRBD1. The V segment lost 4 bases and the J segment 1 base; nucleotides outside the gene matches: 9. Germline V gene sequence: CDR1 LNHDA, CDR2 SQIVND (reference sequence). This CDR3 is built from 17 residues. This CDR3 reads CASSKGAGQITNEKLFF. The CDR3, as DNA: TGTGCCAGTAGTAAAGGGGCGGGACAGATAACTAATGAAAAACTGTTTTTT.

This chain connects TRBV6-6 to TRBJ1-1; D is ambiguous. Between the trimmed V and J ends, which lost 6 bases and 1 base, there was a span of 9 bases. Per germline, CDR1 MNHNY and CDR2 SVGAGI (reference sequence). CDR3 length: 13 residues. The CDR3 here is CASSQTPNTEAFF. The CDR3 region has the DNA TGTGCCAGCAGCCAGACACCGAACACTGAAGCTTTCTTT.

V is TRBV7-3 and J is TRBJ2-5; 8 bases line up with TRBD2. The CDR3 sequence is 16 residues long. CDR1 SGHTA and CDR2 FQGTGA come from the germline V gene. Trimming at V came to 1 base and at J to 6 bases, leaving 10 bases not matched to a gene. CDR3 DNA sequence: TGTGCCAGCAGCTTAAGATACCGGGAGGGCCCGAAGACCCAGTACTTC. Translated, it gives CASSLRYREGPKTQYF.

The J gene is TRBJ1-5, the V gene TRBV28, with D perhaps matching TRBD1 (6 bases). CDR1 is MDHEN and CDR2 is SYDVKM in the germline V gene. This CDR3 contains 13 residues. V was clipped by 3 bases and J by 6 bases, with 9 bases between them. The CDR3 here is CASSFQGPQPQHF. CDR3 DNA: TGTGCCAGCAGTTTTCAGGGGCCTCAGCCCCAGCATTTT.

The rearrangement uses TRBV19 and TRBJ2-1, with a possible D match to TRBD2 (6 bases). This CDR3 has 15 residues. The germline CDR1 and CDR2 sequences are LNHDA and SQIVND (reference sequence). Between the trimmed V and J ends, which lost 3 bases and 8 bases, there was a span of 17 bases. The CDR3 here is CASSIPSVSGDEQFF. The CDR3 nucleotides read TGTGCCAGTAGTATTCCTAGCGTCTCAGGCGATGAGCAGTTCTTC.

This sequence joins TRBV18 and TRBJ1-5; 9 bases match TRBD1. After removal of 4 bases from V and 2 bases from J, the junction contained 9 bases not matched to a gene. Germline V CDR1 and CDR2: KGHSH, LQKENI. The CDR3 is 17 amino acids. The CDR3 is CASSLLPDRGGNQPQHF. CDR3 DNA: TGTGCCAGCTCACTACTACCGGACAGGGGTGGCAATCAGCCCCAGCATTTT.

DNA of the CDR3: TGTGCCAGCAGCGTAGGTCACAGGGTAGACTACGAGCAGTACTTC. Protein: CASSVGHRVDYEQYF. The chain is built from TRBV9 and TRBJ2-7; tentatively, D is TRBD1 (6 bases). The CDR3 spans 15 residues. The germline V gene encodes CDR1 SGDLS and CDR2 YYNGEE. V was cut by 0 bases and J by 3 bases, with 13 bases left in between. The complete variable domain, with remaining parts taken from reference TRBV9 and TRBJ2-7, reads DSGVTQTPKHLITATGQRVTLRCSPRSGDLSVYWYQQSLDQGLQFLIQYYNGEERAKGNILERFSAQQFPDLHSELNLSSLELGDSALYFCASSVGHRVDYEQYFGPGTRLTVT.